The clone carrying this T cell receptor beta chain was counted at least ten times. The antigen is not known. Per germline, CDR1 SGHRS and CDR2 YFSETQ. The CDR3 spans 14 residues. V lost 0 bases and J lost 6, with 11 bases in between. One entry per CDR3 protein results from TCRdb running MiXCR on the 5' RACE reads. The table shows 25,000 to 30,000 distinct CDR3 sequences, with approximately 6.6% occurring only once. The entry originates in a study of neurological immune-mediated disorders. General observations from the study: Expanded clones shared no CDR3 amino acid sequences across subjects, suggesting private repertoires in all groups. Falling below healthy controls, multiple sclerosis showed the least TCR clonal expansion, while HTLV-1-associated myelopathy showed the most.

The sequenced sample consisted of PBMCs. The gene calls are TRBV5-1 and TRBJ2-3, with no clear D. The source is a woman between 50 and 59 years old in good health. CDR3 loop: CASSLAYLADTQYF. The DNA of the CDR3 is TGCGCCAGCAGCTTGGCCTATTTGGCGGATACGCAGTATTTT.